This T cell receptor (beta chain) was identified in a study of PD-1 blockade in mismatch repair-deficient tumors. Study summary: Patients had about a dozen mismatch repair-deficient cancer types, all previously treated and progressing.

All patients were mismatch repair deficient, assessed by either PCR or immunohistochemistry. The assay was immunoSEQ multiplex PCR, and TCRdb's table has in-frame clones only and misses some. The sample lists more than 90,000 clones; roughly 80% were seen once. Study-wide results and caveats: After pembrolizumab, tumor-resident clones rose rapidly, then generally contracted before radiologic responses.

About this clone itself: Its matching antigen is unknown.

The source material was peripheral blood, sampled about 60 weeks after starting pembrolizumab. The receptor was isolated from an adult with mismatch repair-deficient cancer.

The CDR3 loop is CARSERREKLFF. DNA of the CDR3: TGTGCTAGATCAGAAAGACGGGAAAAACTGTTTTTT. This rearrangement joins TRBV7-7 to TRBJ1-4; no firm D call. Germline loops: CDR1 SSHAT, CDR2 FNYEAQ (reference sequence). This CDR3 region has 12 residues.